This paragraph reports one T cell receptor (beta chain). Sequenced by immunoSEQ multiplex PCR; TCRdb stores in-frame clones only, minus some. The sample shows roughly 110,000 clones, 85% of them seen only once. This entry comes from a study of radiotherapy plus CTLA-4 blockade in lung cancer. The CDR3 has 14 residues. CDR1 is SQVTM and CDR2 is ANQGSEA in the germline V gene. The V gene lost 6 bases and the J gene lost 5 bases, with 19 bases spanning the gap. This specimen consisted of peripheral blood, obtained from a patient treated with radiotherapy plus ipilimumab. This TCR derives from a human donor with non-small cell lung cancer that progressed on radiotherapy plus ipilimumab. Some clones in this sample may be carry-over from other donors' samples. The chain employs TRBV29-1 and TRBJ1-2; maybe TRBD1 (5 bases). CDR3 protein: CSVFVGDSGYGYTF. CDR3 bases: TGCAGCGTCTTTGTAGGAGACAGTGGGTATGGCTACACCTTC.